This T cell receptor beta chain was sequenced during a study of monozygotic twins with inflammatory bowel disease. Regarding the study as a whole: IBD patients showed reduced TCRbeta diversity (inverse Simpson) versus healthy co-twins.

About this clonotype itself: What it binds is unknown.

Eight cDNA synthesis reactions were run for every sample. Template switching added UMIs carrying a 6-nucleotide sample barcode. Two nested PCRs, of roughly 17 and 9 cycles, processed TCRalpha and TCRbeta cDNA. From its re-call of the 5' RACE reads, TCRdb lists each CDR3 protein once, without DNA. The repertoire shows hundreds of thousands of distinct CDR3 sequences; the top ten hold roughly 5.8%. Germline V CDR1 and CDR2: SGHRS, YFSETQ. CDR3 length: 18 residues. This TCR came from a human donor with ulcerative colitis or Crohn's disease, or a healthy co-twin of an affected twin (not recorded which). V gene TRBV5-1 combines with J gene TRBJ2-3; TCRdb names TRBD2, which stays unverified in the absence of DNA. Material for sequencing was blood. CDR3 sequence: CASSLVGSRTASTDTQYF.